This entry features one TCR beta chain sequence. Its antigen remains unidentified. This sample stems from a study of beta chain features in type 1 diabetes. Purity above 98% was achieved in all sorted populations. Investigators reverse transcribed all isolated RNA, so they sequenced expressed TCRB transcripts. Libraries were prepared by immunoSEQ multiplex PCR; TCRdb keeps only in-frame clonotypes and omits some of them. The sample holds around 170,000 clones; roughly 10% are singletons and the top ten take around 0.7%. Findings of the study overall: There was a moderate but significant shortening of TCRB CDR3s in all four CD4+ subsets of Type 1 diabetes patients.

The CDR3 loop spans 15 amino acids. V lost 5 bases to trimming and J lost 6 bases; unmatched junction nucleotides: 8. CDR1 and CDR2 from the germline V gene are GTSNPN and SVGIG (reference sequence). This receptor was identified in a woman younger than 45 with type 1 diabetes. The chain employs TRBV30 and TRBJ2-7, with 15 bases lining up with TRBD2. The sequencing input was central memory CD4+ T cells from blood. CDR3 amino acids: CAWGLKGLAGGEQYF. For the CDR3, the DNA is TGTGCCTGGGGCCTAAAGGGACTAGCGGGAGGCGAGCAGTACTTC.